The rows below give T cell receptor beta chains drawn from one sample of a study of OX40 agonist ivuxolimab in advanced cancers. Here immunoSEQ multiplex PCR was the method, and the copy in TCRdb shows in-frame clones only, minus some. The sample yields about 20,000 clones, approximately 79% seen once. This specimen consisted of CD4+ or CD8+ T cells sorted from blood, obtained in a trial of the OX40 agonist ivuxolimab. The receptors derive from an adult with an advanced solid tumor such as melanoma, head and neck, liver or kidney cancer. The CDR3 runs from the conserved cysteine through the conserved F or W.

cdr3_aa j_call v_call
CASSRLAGTPYTQYF TRBJ2-3 TRBV4-1
CASSPQDGHYTQYF TRBJ2-3 TRBV9
CASSDRAISNYGYTF TRBJ1-2 TRBV6-1
CASSSSGTRSEQYF TRBJ2-7 TRBV6-5
CSVAWGSDYGYTF TRBJ1-2 TRBV29-1
CASSLVRGGDTGELFF TRBJ2-2 TRBV7-8
CASSPHEGSYYGYTF TRBJ1-2 TRBV11-2
CAIRPVGPREPLHF TRBJ1-6 TRBV10-3
CASSPSGVVSDTQYF TRBJ2-3 TRBV7-2
CASSQEPTGIVLSTEAFF TRBJ1-1 TRBV4-1
CASSERQADTEAFF TRBJ1-1 TRBV18
CASSLANYGYTF TRBJ1-2 TRBV5-8
CASSSRPRAGSYEQYF TRBJ2-7 TRBV11-2
CASSLGGDYGYTF TRBJ1-2 TRBV7-8
CASNPGSPAHTNEKLFF TRBJ1-4 TRBV28
CASSSTGTGGRGRETQYF TRBJ2-5 TRBV18
CASSESRDSYTGELFF TRBJ2-2 TRBV9
CASSLTSGSIYNEQFF TRBJ2-1 TRBV11-3
CASSPFRAHEQYF TRBJ2-7 TRBV5-4
CASPMDPLNEKLFF TRBJ1-4 TRBV11-1
CASSQGQGFRNEQFF TRBJ2-1 TRBV5-4
CASSPPDRGYEQYF TRBJ2-7 TRBV11-2